Listed below are T cell receptor beta chains from one sample, sequenced in a study of blood T cell repertoires in COVID-19. Method: immunoSEQ multiplex PCR; TCRdb's copy keeps in-frame clones and lacks some. The sample contains approximately 100,000 clones, roughly 81% of which appear only once. Sequencing was performed on peripheral blood. The receptor source for this set is a human donor in a cohort sampled during active COVID-19. The CDR3 runs from the conserved cysteine through the conserved F or W. The order of the fields is J gene, V gene, clone size, D gene, CDR3 protein, CDR3 DNA. A D gene is named only where the DNA matches it firmly. Not every row has a clone size; where given, it reads once, few, many or a size class.

>TRBJ1-2|TRBV27|-|-
CASSLKGGNYGYTF
TGTGCCAGCAGTTTAAAGGGAGGGAACTATGGCTACACCTTC
>TRBJ1-6|TRBV19|-|-
CASSIGGVYSPLHF
TGTGCCAGTAGTATCGGAGGGGTTTATTCACCCCTCCACTTT
>TRBJ2-7|TRBV27|once|-
CASRLFHESYEQYF
TGTGCCAGCAGACTCTTCCACGAATCCTACGAGCAGTACTTC
>TRBJ1-3|TRBV30|-|-
CAWSSRISGNTIYF
TGTGCCTGGAGCTCGAGGATCTCTGGAAACACCATATATTTT
>TRBJ1-1|TRBV6-2/TRBV6-3|few|-
CASSYRNTEAFF
TGTGCCAGCAGTTACCGGAACACTGAAGCTTTCTTT
>TRBJ2-3|TRBV20-1|-|-
CSPGEDTQYF
TGCAGTCCAGGGGAAGATACGCAGTATTTT
>TRBJ2-3|TRBV20-1|few|TRBD2
CSASRGGRKDTQYF
TGCAGTGCTAGTCGGGGGGGGCGGAAAGATACGCAGTATTTT
>TRBJ2-5|TRBV4-2|few|-
CASSQDLQGLETQYF
TGTGCCAGCAGCCAAGATCTTCAGGGGCTTGAGACCCAGTACTTC
>TRBJ2-2|TRBV28|-|-
CASILSHGMGSNTGELFF
TGTGCCAGCATCCTCTCCCATGGCATGGGGAGTAACACCGGGGAGCTGTTTTTT
>TRBJ2-5|TRBV2|-|TRBD1
CASRQGSETQYF
TGTGCCAGTAGACAGGGGAGTGAGACCCAGTACTTC
>TRBJ2-3|TRBV29-1|-|TRBD2
CSANSGGWADTQYF
TGCAGCGCCAATTCGGGAGGGTGGGCAGATACGCAGTATTTT
>TRBJ1-5|TRBV5-1|-|-
CASSLSGSQPQHF
TGCGCCAGCAGCTTGAGTGGGAGTCAGCCCCAGCATTTT
>TRBJ2-7|TRBV6-6|few|TRBD2
CASSFGTSGRYEQYF
TGTGCCAGCAGTTTTGGGACTAGCGGGCGGTACGAGCAGTACTTC
>TRBJ1-5|TRBV2|once|TRBD1
CASSPTGSEPQHF
TGTGCCAGCAGTCCGACAGGGTCGGAGCCCCAGCATTTT
>TRBJ1-1|TRBV5-1|few|TRBD1
CASSRHGQAPEAFF
TGCGCCAGCAGCCGACACGGACAGGCGCCTGAAGCTTTCTTT
>TRBJ2-7|TRBV2|-|-
CASREDLYEQYF
TGTGCCAGCAGGGAAGACCTATACGAGCAGTACTTC
>TRBJ2-2|TRBV7-2|-|-
CASSFGLATGELFF
TGTGCCAGCAGCTTCGGACTGGCTACCGGGGAGCTGTTTTTT
>TRBJ2-5|TRBV7-9|-|TRBD2
CASSLRSLAGAPGETQYF
TGTGCCAGCAGCTTACGGTCGTTGGCGGGAGCGCCGGGAGAGACCCAGTACTTC
>TRBJ2-1|TRBV7-9|-|-
CASIPNEQFF
TGTGCCAGTATTCCCAATGAGCAGTTCTTC
>TRBJ2-7|TRBV6-5|few|-
CASSYSPETYEQYF
TGTGCCAGCAGTTACTCGCCCGAGACTTACGAGCAGTACTTC
>TRBJ1-5|TRBV7-2|-|TRBD1
CASSLQGANQPQHF
TGTGCCAGCAGCTTACAGGGGGCTAATCAGCCCCAGCATTTT
>TRBJ1-4|TRBV6-5|-|TRBD1
CASSLRQGATNEKLFF
TGTGCCAGCAGTTTAAGACAGGGAGCAACTAATGAAAAACTGTTTTTT
>TRBJ1-3|TRBV3-1/TRBV3-2|-|-
CASSQSELASGNTIYF
TGTGCCAGCAGCCAATCCGAGCTCGCCTCTGGAAACACCATATATTTT
>TRBJ2-3|TRBV14|-|TRBD2
CASSQDTSRGGTDTQYF
TGTGCCAGCAGCCAAGATACGTCGCGGGGGGGCACGGATACGCAGTATTTT
>TRBJ1-1|TRBV7-9|-|TRBD1
CASSPTGAKTEAFF
TGTGCCAGCAGCCCGACAGGGGCAAAGACTGAAGCTTTCTTT
>TRBJ1-1|TRBV5-6|once|TRBD1
CASSNRGLRNTEAFF
TGTGCCAGCAGCAACAGGGGGCTGAGGAACACTGAAGCTTTCTTT
>TRBJ1-2|TRBV28|-|-
CASSLPGNYGYTF
TGTGCCAGCAGTTTACCAGGCAACTATGGCTACACCTTC
>TRBJ1-4|TRBV5-4|-|TRBD1
CASSEGQRNEKLFF
TGTGCCAGCAGCGAGGGACAGCGTAATGAAAAACTGTTTTTT
>TRBJ1-3|TRBV27|-|TRBD1
CASSPGTESSGNTIYF
TGTGCCAGCAGCCCCGGGACAGAGAGCTCTGGAAACACCATATATTTT
>TRBJ1-2|TRBV9|-|-
CASSVSGAFYGYTF
TGTGCCAGCAGCGTTAGTGGGGCGTTCTATGGCTACACCTTC
>TRBJ2-1|TRBV6-2/TRBV6-3|-|-
CASSLGEQLYNEQFF
TGTGCCAGCAGCCTCGGGGAGCAGCTCTACAATGAGCAGTTCTTC
>TRBJ2-1|TRBV28|-|-
CASSLMAAVNEQFF
TGTGCCAGCAGTCTCATGGCGGCGGTAAATGAGCAGTTCTTC
>TRBJ1-5|TRBV6-1|-|-
CASSGAQGQRPQHF
TGTGCCAGCAGTGGAGCACAGGGCCAAAGGCCCCAGCATTTT
>TRBJ1-6|TRBV6-2/TRBV6-3|-|-
CASSSSGFNSPLHF
TGTGCCAGCAGTTCTTCAGGGTTTAATTCACCCCTCCACTTT
>TRBJ2-5|TRBV6-2/TRBV6-3|-|-
CASSPGTLLAETQYF
TGTGCCAGCAGTCCCGGGACACTCCTGGCTGAGACCCAGTACTTC
>TRBJ2-1|TRBV6-2/TRBV6-3|-|TRBD2
CASSYATSGRTRNEQFF
TGTGCCAGCAGTTACGCCACTAGCGGGAGGACCCGGAATGAGCAGTTCTTC
>TRBJ2-5|TRBV5-4|-|-
CASSLAGTTQETQYF
TGTGCCAGCAGCTTGGCCGGGACAACTCAAGAGACCCAGTACTTC
>TRBJ2-2|TRBV12-5|few|-
CASGLAPTGTNTGELFF
TGTGCTAGTGGTTTGGCTCCGACAGGCACGAACACCGGGGAGCTGTTTTTT
>TRBJ2-7|TRBV4-3|few|-
CASSQDRSVTYEQYF
TGCGCCAGCAGCCAAGATCGGAGCGTTACCTACGAGCAGTACTTC
>TRBJ2-1|TRBV19|-|-
CASSKTVNNEQFF
TGTGCCAGTAGCAAGACAGTAAACAATGAGCAGTTCTTC
>TRBJ1-5|TRBV15|-|-
CATSSGGGINQPQHF
TGTGCCACCAGCAGTGGGGGAGGTATTAATCAGCCCCAGCATTTT